A single T cell receptor beta chain is shown here with its context. The sample comes from a study of CD8+ T cells in alopecia areata. Study-wide background: Those treated were given oral tofacitinib at 5 to 10 mg twice daily. After 6 to 18 months of tofacitinib, follow-up continued 6 months off drug.

This CDR3 spans 15 amino acids. Trimming took 1 base from V and 6 from J, leaving 14 bases between them. The germline V gene encodes CDR1 SGHRS and CDR2 YFSETQ. Extracted RNA was reverse transcribed into cDNA, the sequencing template. Assay used: immunoSEQ multiplex PCR; TCRdb lists only in-frame clones, some missing. The sample carries roughly 150,000 clones, more than 75% recorded once. The specimen was CD8+ T cells sorted from blood, collected at week 0. The sequence came from a human donor with alopecia areata. The chain has TRBV5-1 and TRBJ1-5, with D perhaps matching TRBD1 (6 bases). The CDR3 spells CASSLRGQEGQPQHF. The CDR3 DNA sequence: TGCGCCAGCAGCTTGAGGGGACAAGAGGGTCAGCCCCAGCATTTT.